Below are 28 T cell receptor beta chains sequenced from a single sample in a study of monozygotic twins with inflammatory bowel disease. TCRdb reprocessed the 5' RACE reads, with one entry per CDR3 protein and no DNA. Its clone listing holds about 330,000 distinct CDR3 sequences. Sequenced material: blood. These receptors were obtained from a human donor with ulcerative colitis or Crohn's disease, or a healthy co-twin of an affected twin (not recorded which).

The gene calls are TRBV5-5 and TRBJ1-2. CDR1 is SGHKS and CDR2 is YYEKEE in the germline V gene (reference sequence). CDR3 length: 12 residues. CDR3 residues: CASSSRNYGYTF.

The CDR3 spells CASSLVGKADTQYF. This rearrangement joins TRBV5-4 to TRBJ2-3. Germline values: CDR1 SGHNT, CDR2 YYREEE (reference sequence). This CDR3 has 14 residues.

This chain links TRBV9 with TRBJ2-1; lacking DNA, the TRBD1 call made by TCRdb goes unchecked. This CDR3 has 15 residues. Germline CDR1 and CDR2: SGDLS and YYNGEE. CDR3: CASSVGQGSYNEQFF.

CDR3 sequence reads: CSLAKTDTQYF. The chain uses TRBV20-1 and TRBJ2-3; TCRdb proposes TRBD2, but this gene call is untestable without DNA. This CDR3 has 11 residues. CDR1 and CDR2 from the germline V gene are DFQATT and SNEGSKA (reference sequence).

The CDR3 is CASSPPSGVEAYEQYF. The chain combines TRBV18 with TRBJ2-7; checking the TCRdb D call of TRBD2 is not possible without DNA. The CDR3 runs 16 residues. From germline, CDR1 is KGHSH and CDR2 LQKENI.

The gene calls are TRBV5-5 and TRBJ1-4. The germline V gene has CDR1 SGHKS and CDR2 YYEKEE (reference sequence). The CDR3 length is 16 residues. The CDR3 spells CASSLGLRNHNEKLFF.

The CDR3 sequence is CASSYEGRYGYTF. The chain combines TRBV5-1 with TRBJ1-2. The CDR3 sequence is 13 residues long. The germline V gene encodes CDR1 SGHRS and CDR2 YFSETQ.

The rearrangement links TRBV6-5 to TRBJ2-1; TCRdb outputs TRBD1, but without DNA this stays unchecked. Germline lookup yields CDR1 MNHEY and CDR2 SVGAGI. CDR3 length: 11 residues. This chain's CDR3 is CASSNGGKQFF.

This sequence joins TRBV7-9 and TRBJ1-1; TCRdb's D call of TRBD1 is untestable without DNA. CDR3 size: 14 residues. The germline CDR1 and CDR2 sequences are SEHNR and FQNEAQ (reference sequence). This CDR3 reads CASSPGPLNTEAFF.

V is TRBV18 and J is TRBJ2-1; the TCRdb call, TRBD1, lacks DNA for checking. The CDR3 totals 17 residues. Germline values: CDR1 KGHSH, CDR2 LQKENI. CDR3: CASSPRDGALSYNEQFF.

The chain couples TRBV9 to TRBJ2-5. The CDR3 spans 15 residues. Germline CDR1 is SGDLS and CDR2 is YYNGEE. This chain's CDR3 is CASSVEVGYQETQYF.

The J gene is TRBJ2-5, the V gene TRBV7-7. Per the germline V gene, CDR1 is SSHAT and CDR2 is FNYEAQ (reference sequence). The length of the CDR3 is 14 residues. The CDR3 loop is CASSRSGTKETQYF.

The CDR3 sequence is CASSQGLLNIQYF. The chain combines TRBV19 with TRBJ2-4; the D gene TCRdb calls, TRBD2, cannot be checked with no DNA. Germline V gene lookup returns CDR1 LNHDA and CDR2 SQIVND (reference sequence). This CDR3 contains 13 residues.

The CDR3 protein is CASSQGTGFFYEQYF. The V call is TRBV3-1, the J call TRBJ2-7; TCRdb designates TRBD1, a call that cannot be tested without DNA. CDR1 and CDR2 from the germline V gene are LGHDT and YNNKEL (reference sequence). The CDR3 length is 15 residues.

The V gene is TRBV4-1, the J gene TRBJ2-1; lacking DNA, the TRBD1 call made by TCRdb goes unchecked. Germline assignment: CDR1 MGHRA and CDR2 YSYEKL. The CDR3 has 17 amino acids. CDR3 in amino acids: CASSQESAAQVRNEQFF.

The CDR3 protein is CASSSGQSYEQYF. This chain joins TRBV5-1 and TRBJ2-7; no DNA is available, so the TRBD1 call from TCRdb remains unchecked. There are 13 residues in the CDR3. Germline CDR1 and CDR2: SGHRS and YFSETQ.

This rearrangement joins TRBV29-1 to TRBJ2-5. The CDR3 is made up of 12 amino acids. Germline CDR1 and CDR2: SQVTM and ANQGSEA. The CDR3 region is CSVGVQAGTQYF. Based on the CDR3 plus reference TRBV29-1 and TRBJ2-5, the full variable domain is SAVISQKPSRDICQRGTSLTIQCQVDSQVTMMFWYRQQPGQSLTLIATANQGSEATYESGFVIDKFPISRPNLTFSTLTVSNMSPEDSSIYLCSVGVQAGTQYFGPGTRLLVL.

The chain recombines TRBV5-1 with TRBJ1-1; TCRdb's D gene call, TRBD1, goes unchecked for lack of DNA. The CDR3 runs 13 residues. Germline CDR1 is SGHRS and CDR2 is YFSETQ. This CDR3 is CASRQGTNTEAFF.

The V and J genes are TRBV7-7 and TRBJ2-3; TCRdb's assignment of TRBD2 cannot be checked, as there is no DNA. The CDR3 spans 16 residues. In germline, CDR1 is SSHAT, CDR2 FNYEAQ (reference sequence). The chain's CDR3 is CASSAGLAGGGDTQYF.

The chain employs TRBV4-2 and TRBJ2-3; TCRdb designates TRBD2, a call that cannot be tested without DNA. Germline V gives CDR1 LGHNA, CDR2 YNFKEQ. The CDR3 contains 17 residues. The CDR3 loop is CASSQEGLAGATDTQYF.

V is TRBV5-6 and J is TRBJ2-5; no DNA is available, so the TRBD2 call from TCRdb remains unchecked. CDR1 is SGHDT, CDR2 YYEEEE, per germline. The CDR3 contains 14 residues. The CDR3 protein is CASRGLAGEETQYF.

The V gene is TRBV3-1, the J gene TRBJ1-2. This CDR3 has 15 residues. The V gene's germline CDR1 is LGHDT and CDR2 YNNKEL (reference sequence). The CDR3 loop is CASSQEWAPNYGYTF.

The J gene is TRBJ2-7, the V gene TRBV7-2; TCRdb names TRBD1, which stays unverified in the absence of DNA. Germline values: CDR1 SGHTA, CDR2 FQGNSA. The CDR3 contains 15 residues. The CDR3 spells CASSLRWEPPYEQYF.

The CDR3 region is CASSRIEKITEAFF. The V call is TRBV5-5, the J call TRBJ1-1. This CDR3 region has 14 residues. The germline V gene has CDR1 SGHKS and CDR2 YYEKEE (reference sequence).

The rearrangement links TRBV5-1 to TRBJ2-1; checking the TCRdb D call of TRBD1 is not possible without DNA. The length of the CDR3 is 17 residues. The V gene's germline CDR1 is SGHRS and CDR2 YFSETQ. The CDR3 loop is CASSLIGVGQGYNEQFF. Variable domain in full (rest from reference TRBV5-1 and TRBJ2-1): KAGVTQTPRYLIKTRGQQVTLSCSPISGHRSVSWYQQTPGQGLQFLFEYFSETQRNKGNFPGRFSGRQFSNSRSEMNVSTLELGDSALYLCASSLIGVGQGYNEQFFGPGTRLTVL.

The chain uses TRBV4-1 and TRBJ2-3; TCRdb picks TRBD2, but there is no DNA to check that call. The CDR3 extends over 17 amino acids. Germline loops: CDR1 MGHRA, CDR2 YSYEKL. CDR3 residues: CASSQGFSGPRRDTQYF.

The chain employs TRBV30 and TRBJ1-6; the TCRdb D gene call, TRBD1, has no DNA to confirm it. The CDR3 spans 14 residues. Looked up from germline, CDR1 is GTSNPN and CDR2 is SVGIG (reference sequence). CDR3: CAWSREVGVSPLHF.

The chain has TRBV10-1 and TRBJ2-1; TCRdb gives TRBD1 as the D gene, but with no DNA this cannot be confirmed. The CDR3 runs 16 residues. Germline V gene sequence: CDR1 WNHNN, CDR2 SYGVQD (reference sequence). CDR3 region: CASSESLQGAANEQFF.